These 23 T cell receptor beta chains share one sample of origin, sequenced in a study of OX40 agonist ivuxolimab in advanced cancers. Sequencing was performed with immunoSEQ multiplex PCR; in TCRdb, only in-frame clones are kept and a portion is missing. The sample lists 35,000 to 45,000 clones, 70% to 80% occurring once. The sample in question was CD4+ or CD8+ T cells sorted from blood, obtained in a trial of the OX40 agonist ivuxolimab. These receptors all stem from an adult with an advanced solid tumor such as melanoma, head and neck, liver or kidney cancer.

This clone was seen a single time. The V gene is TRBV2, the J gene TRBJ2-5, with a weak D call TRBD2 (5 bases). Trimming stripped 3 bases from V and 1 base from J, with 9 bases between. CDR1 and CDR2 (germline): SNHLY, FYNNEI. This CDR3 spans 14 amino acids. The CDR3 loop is CASSDGGFQETQYF. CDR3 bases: TGTGCCAGCAGTGATGGAGGTTTCCAAGAGACCCAGTACTTC.

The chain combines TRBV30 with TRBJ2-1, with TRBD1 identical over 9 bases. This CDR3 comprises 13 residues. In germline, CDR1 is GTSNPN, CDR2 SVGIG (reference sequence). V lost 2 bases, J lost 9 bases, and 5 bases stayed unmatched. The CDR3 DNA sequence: TGTGCCTGGAGTACACAGGGGGCTGGTGAGCAGTTCTTC. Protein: CAWSTQGAGEQFF.

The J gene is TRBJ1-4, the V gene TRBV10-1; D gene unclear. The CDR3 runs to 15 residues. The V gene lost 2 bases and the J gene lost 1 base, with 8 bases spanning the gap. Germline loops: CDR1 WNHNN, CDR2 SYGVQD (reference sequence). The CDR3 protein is CASSEGIGTNEKLFF. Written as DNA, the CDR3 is TGCGCCAGCAGTGAGGGAATTGGAACTAATGAAAAACTGTTTTTT.

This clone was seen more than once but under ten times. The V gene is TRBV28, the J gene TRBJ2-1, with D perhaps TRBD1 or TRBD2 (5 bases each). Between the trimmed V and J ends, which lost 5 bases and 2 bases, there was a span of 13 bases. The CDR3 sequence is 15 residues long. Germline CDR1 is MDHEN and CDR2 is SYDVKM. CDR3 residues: CASSGAGTAYNEQFF. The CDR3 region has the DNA TGTGCCAGCAGTGGGGCGGGCACGGCCTACAATGAGCAGTTCTTC. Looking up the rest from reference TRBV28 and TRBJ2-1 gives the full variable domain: DVKVTQSSRYLVKRTGEKVFLECVQDMDHENMFWYRQDPGLGLRLIYFSYDVKMKEKGDIPEGYSVSREKKERFSLILESASTNQTSMYLCASSGAGTAYNEQFFGPGTRLTVL.

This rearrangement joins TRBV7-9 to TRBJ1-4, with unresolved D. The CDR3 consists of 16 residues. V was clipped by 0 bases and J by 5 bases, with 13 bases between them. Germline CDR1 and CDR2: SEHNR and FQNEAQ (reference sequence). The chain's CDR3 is CASSLAVGQRNEKLFF. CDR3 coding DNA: TGTGCCAGCAGCTTAGCAGTCGGGCAGAGGAATGAAAAACTGTTTTTT.

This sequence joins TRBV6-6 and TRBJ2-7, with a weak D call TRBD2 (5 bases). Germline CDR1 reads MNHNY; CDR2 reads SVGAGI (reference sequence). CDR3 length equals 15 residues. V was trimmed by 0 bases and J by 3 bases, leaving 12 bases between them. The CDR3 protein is CASSYSNGVGYEQYF. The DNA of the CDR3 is TGTGCCAGCAGTTACTCGAACGGGGTGGGCTACGAGCAGTACTTC.

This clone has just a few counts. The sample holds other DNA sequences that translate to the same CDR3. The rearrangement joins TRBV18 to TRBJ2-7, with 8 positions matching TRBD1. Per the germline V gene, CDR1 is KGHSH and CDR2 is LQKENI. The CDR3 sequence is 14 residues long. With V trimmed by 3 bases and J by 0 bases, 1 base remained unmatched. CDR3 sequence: CASSPGQDSYEQYF. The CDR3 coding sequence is TGTGCCAGCTCACCGGGACAGGACTCCTACGAGCAGTACTTC.

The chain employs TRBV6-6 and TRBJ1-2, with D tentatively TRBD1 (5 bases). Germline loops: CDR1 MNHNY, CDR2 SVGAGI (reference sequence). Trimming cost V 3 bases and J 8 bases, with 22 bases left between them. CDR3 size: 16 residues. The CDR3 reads CASSYTEGTSGGGYTF. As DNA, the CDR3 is TGTGCCAGCAGTTATACGGAAGGGACTTCCGGAGGCGGCTACACCTTC.

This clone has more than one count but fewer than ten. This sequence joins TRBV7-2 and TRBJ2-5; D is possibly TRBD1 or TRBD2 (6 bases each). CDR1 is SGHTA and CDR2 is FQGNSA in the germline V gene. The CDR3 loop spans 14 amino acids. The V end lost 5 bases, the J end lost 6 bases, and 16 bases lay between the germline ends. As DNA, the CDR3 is TGTGCCAGCAGCAAGGGGGGCGGCTTCAAGACCCAGTACTTC. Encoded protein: CASSKGGGFKTQYF.

CDR3 protein: CASSPRGRGSYNEQFF. CDR3 DNA sequence: TGTGCCAGCAGCCCTCGAGGGAGGGGGTCCTACAATGAGCAGTTCTTC. The V gene is TRBV11-2, the J gene TRBJ2-1; tentative D call: TRBD2 (7 bases). CDR3 length: 16 residues. V lost 5 bases and J 1 base, leaving 15 bases between the germline ends. Per germline, CDR1 SGHAT and CDR2 FQNNGV.

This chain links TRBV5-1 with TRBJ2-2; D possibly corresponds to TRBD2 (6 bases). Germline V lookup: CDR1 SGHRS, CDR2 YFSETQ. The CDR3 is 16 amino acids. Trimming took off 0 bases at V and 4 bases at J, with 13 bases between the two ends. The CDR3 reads CASSLENLRGTGELFF. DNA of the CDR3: TGCGCCAGCAGCTTGGAAAATCTGCGGGGCACCGGGGAGCTGTTTTTT.

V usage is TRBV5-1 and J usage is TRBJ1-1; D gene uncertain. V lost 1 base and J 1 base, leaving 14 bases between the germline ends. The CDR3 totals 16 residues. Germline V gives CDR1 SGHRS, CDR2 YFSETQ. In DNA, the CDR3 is TGCGCCAGCAGCTTGTTATTGGGCTCAGGGAACACTGAAGCTTTCTTT. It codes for CASSLLLGSGNTEAFF.

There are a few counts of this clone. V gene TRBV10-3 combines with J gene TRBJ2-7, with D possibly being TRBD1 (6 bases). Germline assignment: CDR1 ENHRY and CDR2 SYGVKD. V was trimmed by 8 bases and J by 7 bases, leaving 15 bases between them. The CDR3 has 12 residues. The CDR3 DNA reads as TGTGCCATCTTGAGGGTAGGGGGTGAGCAGTACTTC. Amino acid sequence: CAILRVGGEQYF.

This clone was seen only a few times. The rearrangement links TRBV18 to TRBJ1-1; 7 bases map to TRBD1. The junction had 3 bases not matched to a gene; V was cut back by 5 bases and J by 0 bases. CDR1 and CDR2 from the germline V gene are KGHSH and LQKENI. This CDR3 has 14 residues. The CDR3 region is CASSKGAMNTEAFF. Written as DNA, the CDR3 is TGTGCCAGCTCAAAGGGGGCAATGAACACTGAAGCTTTCTTT.

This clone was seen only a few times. The CDR3 nucleotides read TGTGCCAGCAGCCAAGATCCTAGCGGGGCCTACGAGCAGTACTTC. Its translation is CASSQDPSGAYEQYF. This chain joins TRBV4-2 and TRBJ2-7, with TRBD2 matching 9 bases. Per germline, CDR1 LGHNA and CDR2 YNFKEQ. The CDR3 spans 15 residues. With 0 bases clipped from V and 2 bases from J, the junction kept 2 bases outside the gene matches.

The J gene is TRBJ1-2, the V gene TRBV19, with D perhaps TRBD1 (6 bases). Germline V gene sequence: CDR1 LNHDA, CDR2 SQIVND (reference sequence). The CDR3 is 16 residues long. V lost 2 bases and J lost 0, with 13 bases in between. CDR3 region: CASSILTGLANYGYTF. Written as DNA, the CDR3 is TGTGCCAGTAGTATACTGACAGGCCTAGCTAACTATGGCTACACCTTC.

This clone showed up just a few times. CDR3 sequence: CASSFSFRGEEKLFF. The CDR3 DNA reads TGTGCCAGCAGCTTTAGCTTCAGGGGTGAAGAAAAACTGTTTTTT. The V and J genes are TRBV5-4 and TRBJ1-4; TRBD1 might be the D (6 bases). The CDR3 runs to 15 residues. Germline V gene sequence: CDR1 SGHNT, CDR2 YYREEE (reference sequence). V shed 2 bases and J shed 8 bases, with 16 bases lying between them.

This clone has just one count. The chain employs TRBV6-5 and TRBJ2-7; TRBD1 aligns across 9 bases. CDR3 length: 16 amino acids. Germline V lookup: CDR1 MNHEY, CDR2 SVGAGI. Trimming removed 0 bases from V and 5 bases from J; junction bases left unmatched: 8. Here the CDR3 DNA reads TGTGCCAGCAGTTACTCTGGCACAGGGGGCTCGGACGAGCAGTACTTC. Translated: CASSYSGTGGSDEQYF.

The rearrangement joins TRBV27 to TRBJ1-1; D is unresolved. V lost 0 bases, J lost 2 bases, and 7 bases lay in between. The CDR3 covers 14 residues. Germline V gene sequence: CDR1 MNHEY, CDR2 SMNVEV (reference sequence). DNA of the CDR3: TGTGCCAGCAGTTTATCGCCAATAAACACTGAAGCTTTCTTT. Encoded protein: CASSLSPINTEAFF.

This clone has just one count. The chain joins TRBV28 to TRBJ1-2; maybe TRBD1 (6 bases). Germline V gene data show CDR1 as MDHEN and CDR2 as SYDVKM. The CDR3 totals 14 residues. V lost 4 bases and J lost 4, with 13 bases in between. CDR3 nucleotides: TGTGCCAGCAGTTCGGTTGGGGGCAGCTATGGCTACACCTTC. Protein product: CASSSVGGSYGYTF.

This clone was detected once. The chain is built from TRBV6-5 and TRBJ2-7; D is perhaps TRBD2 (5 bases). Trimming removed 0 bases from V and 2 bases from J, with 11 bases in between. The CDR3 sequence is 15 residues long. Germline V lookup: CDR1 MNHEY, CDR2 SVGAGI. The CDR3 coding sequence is TGTGCCAGCAGTTACTCCGGGGAACTCACCTACGAGCAGTACTTC. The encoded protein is CASSYSGELTYEQYF.

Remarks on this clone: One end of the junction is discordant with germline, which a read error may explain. The CDR3 region is CASSLGSTDTQYF. The CDR3 bases are TGTGCCAGCAGCCTGGGGAGCACCGATACGCAGTATTTT. This chain uses TRBV28 with TRBJ2-3; TRBD2 is a possible D gene (5 bases). This CDR3 is built from 13 residues. CDR1 is MDHEN and CDR2 is SYDVKM in the germline V gene.

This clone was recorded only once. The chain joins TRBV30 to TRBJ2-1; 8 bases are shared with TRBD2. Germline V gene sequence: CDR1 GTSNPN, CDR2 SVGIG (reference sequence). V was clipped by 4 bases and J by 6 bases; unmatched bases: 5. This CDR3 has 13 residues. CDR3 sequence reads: CAWKRENFNEQFF. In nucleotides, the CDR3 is TGTGCCTGGAAGCGGGAGAATTTCAATGAGCAGTTCTTC.